A single sample is the source of the 7 T cell receptor beta chains below, sequenced in a study of T cells in Graves' hyperthyroidism and ophthalmopathy. The CDR3 regions of TCR beta were amplified from RNA transcripts. With the HTBI primer set, the TCR CDR3 went through a first round of RT-PCR. TCRdb redid the calling of the multiplex PCR reads with MiXCR, one entry per CDR3 protein. The top ten hold around 30% of the sample, which has around 700,000 distinct CDR3 sequences, 30% to 40% seen once. Input material: blood. The receptors originated from a woman in her 40s with Graves' hyperthyroidism.

The chain joins TRBV7-2 to TRBJ2-2; D possibly corresponds to TRBD1 (6 bases). This CDR3 has 14 residues. Deletions cut 6 bases from V and 1 base from J, with 9 bases between. Germline CDR1 is SGHTA and CDR2 is FQGNSA. CDR3 sequence (DNA): TGTGCCAGCAGACAAGGGGGGAACACCGGGGAGCTGTTTTTT. This codes for CASRQGGNTGELFF.

This clonotype has ten or more counts. This chain joins TRBV6-1 and TRBJ2-5; 8 bases are a match to TRBD1. The CDR3 totals 14 residues. Germline loops: CDR1 MNHNS, CDR2 SASEGT. V gave up 1 base and J gave up 2 bases; unmatched junction bases: 0. CDR3 DNA sequence: TGTGCCAGCAGTGAAGGGACAGGGCAAGAGACCCAGTACTTC. This codes for CASSEGTGQETQYF.

This clonotype has at least ten counts. The rearrangement links TRBV2 to TRBJ2-2, with D maybe TRBD1 (6 bases). The V end was cut by 7 bases, the J end by 0 bases, with 12 bases between. The CDR3 loop spans 15 amino acids. Germline CDR1 is SNHLY and CDR2 is FYNNEI. This CDR3 reads CASTLQGPNTGELFF. CDR3 nucleotides: TGTGCCAGCACCCTACAGGGACCGAACACCGGGGAGCTGTTTTTT. Together with reference TRBV2 and TRBJ2-2, the CDR3 gives the full variable domain: EPEVTQTPSHQVTQMGQEVILRCVPISNHLYFYWYRQILGQKVEFLVSFYNNEISEKSEIFDDQFSVERPDGSNFTLKIRSTKLEDSAMYFCASTLQGPNTGELFFGEGSRLTVL.

The CDR3 loop reads CASRGGQGAGGELFF. For the CDR3, the DNA is TGTGCCAGTAGGGGGGGACAGGGGGCCGGCGGGGAGCTGTTTTTT. The chain couples TRBV19 to TRBJ2-2, with 12 bases that match TRBD1. CDR1 and CDR2 (germline): LNHDA, SQIVND (reference sequence). After removal of 6 bases from V and 7 bases from J, the junction contained 6 bases not matched to a gene. The CDR3 totals 15 residues. Together with reference TRBV19 and TRBJ2-2, the CDR3 gives the full variable domain: DGGITQSPKYLFRKEGQNVTLSCEQNLNHDAMYWYRQDPGQGLRLIYYSQIVNDFQKGDIAEGYSVSREKKESFPLTVTSAQKNPTAFYLCASRGGQGAGGELFFGEGSRLTVL.

V gene TRBV6-1 combines with J gene TRBJ2-5; TRBD1 might be the D (6 bases). Germline lookup yields CDR1 MNHNS and CDR2 SASEGT. V lost 6 bases to trimming and J lost 3 bases, with 14 bases between them. This CDR3 region has 14 residues. CDR3 residues: CASRTGQPKETQYF. The CDR3 DNA follows: TGTGCCAGCAGGACCGGACAGCCGAAAGAGACCCAGTACTTC.

This sequence joins TRBV3-1 and TRBJ1-5, with a tentative D call TRBD1 (6 bases). The CDR3 extends over 14 amino acids. The germline V and J ends were trimmed by 8 bases and 3 bases, with 14 bases remaining between them. The V gene's germline CDR1 is LGHDT and CDR2 YNNKEL (reference sequence). CDR3 DNA sequence: TGTGCCAGCGGGGAGGGGGGCTTCAATCAGCCCCAGCATTTT. This codes for CASGEGGFNQPQHF.

The chain joins TRBV29-1 to TRBJ1-6; D might be TRBD1 (5 bases). The CDR3 sequence is 13 residues long. The V gene's germline CDR1 is SQVTM and CDR2 ANQGSEA. The CDR3 protein is CTTRMGQNSPLHF. CDR3 in DNA: TGCACCACTCGGATGGGGCAAAATTCACCCCTCCACTTT.